The clone carrying this T cell receptor (beta chain) showed up just a few times. The data were produced by immunoSEQ multiplex PCR, yet TCRdb's version contains in-frame clones alone and is incomplete. The sample consists of tens of thousands of clones, more than 75% of them appearing once. The entry originates in a study of blood T cell repertoires in COVID-19. Trimming at V came to 5 bases and at J to 2 bases, leaving 8 bases not matched to a gene. The CDR3 contains 15 residues. Germline assignment: CDR1 SGHTA and CDR2 FQGTGA. This TCR was recovered from a man aged 50-60 years with active or convalescent COVID-19. The V and J genes are TRBV7-3 and TRBJ1-1; 7 nucleotides match TRBD1. Sequenced material: peripheral blood. The CDR3 loop reads CASSRSGTDNTEAFF. CDR3 nucleotides: TGTGCCAGCAGCCGGAGTGGGACAGATAACACTGAAGCTTTCTTT. The variable domain in full, with the rest retrieved from reference TRBV7-3 and TRBJ1-1, is GAGVSQTPSNKVTEKGKYVELRCDPISGHTALYWYRQSLGQGPEFLIYFQGTGAADDSGLPNDRFFAVRPEGSVSTLKIQRTERGDSAVYLCASSRSGTDNTEAFFGQGTRLTVV.